The clone carrying this T cell receptor beta chain came up many times. CDR3 length: 15 amino acids. Deletions cut 4 bases from V and 3 bases from J, with 13 bases between. From germline, CDR1 is SGHVS and CDR2 FQNEAQ. TCRdb fed the reads into MiXCR, producing one record per CDR3 protein. The data hold more than 75,000 distinct CDR3 sequences, with approximately 3.7% observed a single time. These data are taken from a study of T cell repertoires in cytomegalovirus infection. The sequenced sample was PBMCs. This rearrangement joins TRBV7-8 to TRBJ2-1, with D possibly TRBD2 on 5 matching bases. This TCR was sampled from a human donor in good health (CMV status not recorded). Some clones in this sample may be carry-over from other donors' samples. The DNA for the CDR3 is TGTGCCAGCAGCTCAACCACCGGGGTCTACAATGAGCAGTTCTTC. Amino acid sequence: CASSSTTGVYNEQFF.